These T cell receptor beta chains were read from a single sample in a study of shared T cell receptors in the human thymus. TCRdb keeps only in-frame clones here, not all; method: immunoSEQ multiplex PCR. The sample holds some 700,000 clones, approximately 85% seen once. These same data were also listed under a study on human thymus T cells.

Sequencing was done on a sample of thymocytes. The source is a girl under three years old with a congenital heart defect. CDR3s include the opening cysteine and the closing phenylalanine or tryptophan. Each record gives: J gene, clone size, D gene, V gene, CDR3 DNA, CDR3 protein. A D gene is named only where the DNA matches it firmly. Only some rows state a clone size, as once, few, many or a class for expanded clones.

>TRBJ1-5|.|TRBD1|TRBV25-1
TGTGCCAGCAGTGGCCGGACAGGGGATGGAAGGAGCAATCAGCCCCAGCATTTT
CASSGRTGDGRSNQPQHF
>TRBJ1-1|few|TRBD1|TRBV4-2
TGTGCCAGCAGCCACGGACAGGGGAACACTGAAGCTTTCTTT
CASSHGQGNTEAFF
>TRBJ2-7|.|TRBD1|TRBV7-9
TGTGCCAGCAGCCCATCAAAAGGACAGGAGTACTACGAGCAGTACTTC
CASSPSKGQEYYEQYF
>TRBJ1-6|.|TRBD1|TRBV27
TGTGCCAGCCGGCTAGTGACAGGGACAAAGGATAATTCACCCCTCCACTTT
CASRLVTGTKDNSPLHF
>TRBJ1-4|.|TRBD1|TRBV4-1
TGCGCCAGCAGCCAATCCGGACAGGGAAGGGGTGAAAAACTGTTTTTT
CASSQSGQGRGEKLFF
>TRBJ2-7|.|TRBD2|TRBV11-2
TGTGCCAGCAGGAAGCGGGGGGGCGTCTTCGAGCAGTACTTC
CASRKRGGVFEQYF
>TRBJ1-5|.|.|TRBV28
TGTGCCAGTCAGACCCCCCTCGAGGTTAATCAGCCCCAGCATTTT
CASQTPLEVNQPQHF
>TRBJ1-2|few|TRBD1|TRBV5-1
TGCGCCAGCAGCTTTAGATACAGGGGCGGCTATGGCTACACCTTC
CASSFRYRGGYGYTF
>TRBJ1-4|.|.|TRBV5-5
TGTGCCAGCAGCGCTAGTTTCTTAGGTGAAAAACTGTTTTTT
CASSASFLGEKLFF
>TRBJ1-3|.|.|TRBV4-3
TGCGCCAGCAGCCACACCCCACCTTTGGGAGGAGTCTCCGGAAACACCATATATTTT
CASSHTPPLGGVSGNTIYF
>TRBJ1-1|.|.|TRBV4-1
TGCGCCAGCAGCTTCAGGACTCGAGGCACTGAAGCTTTCTTT
CASSFRTRGTEAFF
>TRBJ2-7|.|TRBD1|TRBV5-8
TGTGCCAGCAGCTTGGACCGGACAGGAACAACCTACGAGCAGTACTTC
CASSLDRTGTTYEQYF
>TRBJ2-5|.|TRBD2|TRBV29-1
TGCAGCGTTGACTCCCTAGCGGGGGGGCCGTGGGAGACCCAGTACTTC
CSVDSLAGGPWETQYF
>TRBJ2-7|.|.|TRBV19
TGTGCCAGTAGCCGACACAAGGGGGTCGAGCAGTACTTC
CASSRHKGVEQYF
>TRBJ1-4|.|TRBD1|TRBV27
TGTGCCAGCAGTCCCCAGGGGGTTAATGAAAAACTGTTTTTT
CASSPQGVNEKLFF
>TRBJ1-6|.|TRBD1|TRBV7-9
TGTGCCAGCAGCTCCACAGGGGGCTGGAATTCACCCCTCCACTTT
CASSSTGGWNSPLHF
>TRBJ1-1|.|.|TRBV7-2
TGTGCCAGCACGGAGACAGAGAACACTGAAGCTTTCTTT
CASTETENTEAFF
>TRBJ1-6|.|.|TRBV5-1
TGCGCCAGCAGCTTCTCGGACAGTAACTATTCACCCCTCCACTTT
CASSFSDSNYSPLHF
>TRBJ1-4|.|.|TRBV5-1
TGCGCCAGCAGCTTGGCACAGAGTAATGAAAAACTGTTTTTT
CASSLAQSNEKLFF
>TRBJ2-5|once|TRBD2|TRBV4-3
TGCGCCAGCAGCCAAGATTTGGGGGGGGAGACCCAGTACTTC
CASSQDLGGETQYF
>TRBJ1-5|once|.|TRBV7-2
TGTGCCAGCAGCAACGACCAGGGTAATCAGCCCCAGCATTTT
CASSNDQGNQPQHF
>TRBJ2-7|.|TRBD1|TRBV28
TGTGCCAGCAGCTTTGGGGGACAGGGAGCGGACGAGCAGTACTTC
CASSFGGQGADEQYF
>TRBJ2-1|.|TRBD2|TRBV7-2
TGTGCCAGCAGCCACCAAAGACTAGCGGGATTTTTAAATGAGCAGTTCTTC
CASSHQRLAGFLNEQFF
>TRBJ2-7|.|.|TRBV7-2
TGTGCCAGCGGTGGGGTTGGACGGGATTCTTACTACGAGCAGTACTTC
CASGGVGRDSYYEQYF
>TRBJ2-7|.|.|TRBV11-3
TGTGCCAGCAGCTTAGTTGTTTGGGACACGGGGACCTACGAGCAGTACTTC
CASSLVVWDTGTYEQYF
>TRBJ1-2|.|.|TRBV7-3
TGTGCCAGCAGCTTAACGTCGGGGGGCGCCTATGGCTACACCTTC
CASSLTSGGAYGYTF
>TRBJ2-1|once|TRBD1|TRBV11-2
TGTGCCAGCAGCCTGCACCGGAATGGACAGGGAGACTACAATGAGCAGTTCTTC
CASSLHRNGQGDYNEQFF
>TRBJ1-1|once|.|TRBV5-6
TGTGCCAGCAGCTTCTCTCCCAGGAGGACTGAAGCTTTCTTT
CASSFSPRRTEAFF
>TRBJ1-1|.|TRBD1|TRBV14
TGTGCCAGCAGCCAAAGCGACCCGGGACAGGCACTTGAGAACACTGAAGCTTTCTTT
CASSQSDPGQALENTEAFF
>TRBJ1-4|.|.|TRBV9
TGTGCCAGCAGCGTAGGGGGCGTGAGTGCCTCCATGGCAACTAATGAAAAACTGTTTTTT
CASSVGGVSASMATNEKLFF
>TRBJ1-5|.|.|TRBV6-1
TGTGCCAGCACCCAAAGAGACCGGGATGTGCAGCATTTT
CASTQRDRDVQHF
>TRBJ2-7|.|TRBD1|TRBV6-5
TGTGCCAGCAGTTACTCAGCACAGGGGGTTTCCGAGCAGTACTTC
CASSYSAQGVSEQYF
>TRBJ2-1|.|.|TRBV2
TGTGCCAGCAGTGAAGCCGAGGGTATTGGGGATGAGCAGTTCTTC
CASSEAEGIGDEQFF
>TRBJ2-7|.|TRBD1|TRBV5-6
TGTGCCAGCTACCCCAAACCGGGACAGCCCTACGAGCAGTACTTC
CASYPKPGQPYEQYF
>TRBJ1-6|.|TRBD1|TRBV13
TGTGCCAGCAGCTCCGACAGGGATATGTATAATTCACCCCTCCACTTT
CASSSDRDMYNSPLHF
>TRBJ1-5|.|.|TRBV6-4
TGTGCCAGCAGTGACAACCCGGGGTTACCCCAGCATTTT
CASSDNPGLPQHF
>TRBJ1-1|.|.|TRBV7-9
TGTGCCAGCAGCTCAAACACAGGTCTCATGAACACTGAAGCTTTCTTT
CASSSNTGLMNTEAFF
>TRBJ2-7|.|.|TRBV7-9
TGTGCCAGCAGCTTCTCATCCCCTGGTCGGGAGCAGTACTTC
CASSFSSPGREQYF